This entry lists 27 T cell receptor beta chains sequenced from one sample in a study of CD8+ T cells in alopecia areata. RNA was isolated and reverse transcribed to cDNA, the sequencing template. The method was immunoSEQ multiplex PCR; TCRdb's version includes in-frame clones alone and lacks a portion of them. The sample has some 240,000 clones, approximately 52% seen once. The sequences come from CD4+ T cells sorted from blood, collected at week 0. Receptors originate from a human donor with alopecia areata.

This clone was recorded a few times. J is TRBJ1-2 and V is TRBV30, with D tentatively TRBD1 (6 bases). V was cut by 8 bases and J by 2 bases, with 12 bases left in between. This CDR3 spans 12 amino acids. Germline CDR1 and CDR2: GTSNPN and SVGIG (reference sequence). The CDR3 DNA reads TGTGCCGGGGGCTCAGGGAACTATGGCTACACCTTC. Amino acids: CAGGSGNYGYTF.

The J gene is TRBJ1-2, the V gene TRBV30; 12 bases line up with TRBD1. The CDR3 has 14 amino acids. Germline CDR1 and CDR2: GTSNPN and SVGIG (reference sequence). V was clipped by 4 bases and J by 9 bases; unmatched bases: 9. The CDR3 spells CAWTRDRGLRSYTF. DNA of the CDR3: TGTGCCTGGACTCGGGACAGGGGGCTCAGGAGCTACACCTTC. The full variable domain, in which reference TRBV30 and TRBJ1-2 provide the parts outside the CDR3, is SQTIHQWPATLVQPVGSPLSLECTVEGTSNPNLYWYRQAAGRGLQLLFYSVGIGQISSEVPQNLSASRPQDRQFILSSKKLLLSDSGFYLCAWTRDRGLRSYTFGSGTRLTVV.

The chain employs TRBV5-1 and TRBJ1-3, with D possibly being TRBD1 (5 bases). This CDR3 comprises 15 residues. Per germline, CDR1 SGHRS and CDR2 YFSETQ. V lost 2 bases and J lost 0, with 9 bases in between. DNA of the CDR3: TGCGCCAGCAGCTTCCAGGGACTCTCTGGAAACACCATATATTTT. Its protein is CASSFQGLSGNTIYF.

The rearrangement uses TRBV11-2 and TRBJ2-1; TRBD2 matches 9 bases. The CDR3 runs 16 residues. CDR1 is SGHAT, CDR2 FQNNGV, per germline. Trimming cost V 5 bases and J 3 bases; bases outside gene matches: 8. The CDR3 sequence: CASSPTSGSLYNEQFF. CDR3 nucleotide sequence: TGTGCCAGCAGCCCCACTAGCGGGTCTCTCTACAATGAGCAGTTCTTC.

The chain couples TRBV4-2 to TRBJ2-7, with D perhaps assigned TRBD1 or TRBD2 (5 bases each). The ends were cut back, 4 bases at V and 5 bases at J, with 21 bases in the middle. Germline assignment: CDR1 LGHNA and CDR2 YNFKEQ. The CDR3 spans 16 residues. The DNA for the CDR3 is TGTGCCAGCAGCCTGCCCGGTTGGGGGATCCAGGACGAGCAGTACTTC. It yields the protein CASSLPGWGIQDEQYF.

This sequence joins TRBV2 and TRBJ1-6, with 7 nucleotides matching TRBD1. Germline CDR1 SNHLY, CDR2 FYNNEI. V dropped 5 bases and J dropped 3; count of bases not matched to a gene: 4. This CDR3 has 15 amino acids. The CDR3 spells CASSPTGVYNSPLHF. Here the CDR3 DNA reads TGTGCCAGCAGTCCAACAGGGGTCTATAATTCACCCCTCCACTTT.

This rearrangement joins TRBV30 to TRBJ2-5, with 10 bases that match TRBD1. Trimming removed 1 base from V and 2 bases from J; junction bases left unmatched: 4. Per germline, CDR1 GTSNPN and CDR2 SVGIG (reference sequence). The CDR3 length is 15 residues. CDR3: CAWSATGGVQETQYF. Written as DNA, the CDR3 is TGTGCCTGGAGTGCGACAGGGGGCGTACAAGAGACCCAGTACTTC.

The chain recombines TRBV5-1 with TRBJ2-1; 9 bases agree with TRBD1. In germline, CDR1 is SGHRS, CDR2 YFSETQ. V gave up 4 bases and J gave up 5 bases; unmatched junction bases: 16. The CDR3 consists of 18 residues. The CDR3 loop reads CASSKGTGISPTDNEQFF. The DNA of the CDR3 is TGCGCCAGCAGCAAAGGGACAGGGATATCCCCTACAGACAATGAGCAGTTCTTC.

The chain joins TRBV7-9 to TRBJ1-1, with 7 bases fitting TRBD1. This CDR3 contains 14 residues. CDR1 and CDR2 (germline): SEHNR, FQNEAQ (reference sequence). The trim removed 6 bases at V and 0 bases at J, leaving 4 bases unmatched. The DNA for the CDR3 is TGTGCCAGCAGGTGGGACAGTCTGAACACTGAAGCTTTCTTT. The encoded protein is CASRWDSLNTEAFF.

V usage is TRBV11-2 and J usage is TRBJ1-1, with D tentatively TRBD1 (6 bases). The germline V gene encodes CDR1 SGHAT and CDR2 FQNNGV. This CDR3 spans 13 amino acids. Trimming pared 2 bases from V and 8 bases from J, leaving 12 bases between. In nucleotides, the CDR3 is TGTGCCAGCAGCTTATTTGGAGGGGGAGAAGCTTTCTTT. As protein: CASSLFGGGEAFF.

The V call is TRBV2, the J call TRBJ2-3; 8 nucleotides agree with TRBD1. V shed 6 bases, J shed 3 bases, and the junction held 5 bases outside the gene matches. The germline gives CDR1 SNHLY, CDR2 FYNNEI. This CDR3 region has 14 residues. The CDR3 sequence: CASSPDRETDTQYF. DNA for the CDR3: TGTGCCAGCAGCCCGGACAGGGAAACAGATACGCAGTATTTT.

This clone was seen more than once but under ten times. DNA of the CDR3: TGCGCCAGCAGCTTGAACGACAGGGGGGATCAGCCCCAGCATTTT. Translating it yields CASSLNDRGDQPQHF. The chain couples TRBV5-1 to TRBJ1-5, with TRBD1 matching over 9 bases. The trim removed 1 base at V and 5 bases at J, leaving 4 bases unmatched. This CDR3 has 15 residues. Germline lookup yields CDR1 SGHRS and CDR2 YFSETQ.

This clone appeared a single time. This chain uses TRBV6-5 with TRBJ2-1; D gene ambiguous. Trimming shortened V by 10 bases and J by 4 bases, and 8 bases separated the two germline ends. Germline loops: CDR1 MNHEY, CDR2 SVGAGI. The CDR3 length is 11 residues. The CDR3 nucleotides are TGTGCCACCTACGGGTACAATGAGCAGTTCTTC. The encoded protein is CATYGYNEQFF.

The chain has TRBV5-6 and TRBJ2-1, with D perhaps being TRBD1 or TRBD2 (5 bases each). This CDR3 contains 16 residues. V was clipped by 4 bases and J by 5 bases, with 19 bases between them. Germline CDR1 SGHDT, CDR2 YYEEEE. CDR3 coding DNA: TGTGCCAGCAGCGGGGGATTTTTACGACAGCACAATGAGCAGTTCTTC. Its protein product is CASSGGFLRQHNEQFF.

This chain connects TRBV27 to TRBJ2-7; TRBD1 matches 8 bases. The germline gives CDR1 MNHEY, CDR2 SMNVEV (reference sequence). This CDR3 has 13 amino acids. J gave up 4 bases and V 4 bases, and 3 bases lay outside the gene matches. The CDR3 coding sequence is TGTGCCAGCAGTTGGACAGGGCAGTACGAGCAGTACTTC. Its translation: CASSWTGQYEQYF.

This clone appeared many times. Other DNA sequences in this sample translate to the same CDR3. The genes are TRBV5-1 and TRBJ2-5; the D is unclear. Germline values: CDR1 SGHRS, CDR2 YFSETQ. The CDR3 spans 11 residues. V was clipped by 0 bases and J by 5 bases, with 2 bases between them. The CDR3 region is CASSLEETQYF. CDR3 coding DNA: TGCGCCAGCAGCTTGGAGGAGACCCAGTACTTC.

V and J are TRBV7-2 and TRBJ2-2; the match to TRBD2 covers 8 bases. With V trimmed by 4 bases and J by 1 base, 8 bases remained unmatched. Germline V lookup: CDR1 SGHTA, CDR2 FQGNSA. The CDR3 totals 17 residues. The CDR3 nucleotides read TGTGCCAGCAGCTCCTGGGGCGGGAGGATGAACACCGGGGAGCTGTTTTTT. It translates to CASSSWGGRMNTGELFF. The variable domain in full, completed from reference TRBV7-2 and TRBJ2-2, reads GAGVSQSPSNKVTEKGKDVELRCDPISGHTALYWYRQSLGQGLEFLIYFQGNSAPDKSGLPSDRFSAERTGGSVSTLTIQRTQQEDSAVYLCASSSWGGRMNTGELFFGEGSRLTVL.

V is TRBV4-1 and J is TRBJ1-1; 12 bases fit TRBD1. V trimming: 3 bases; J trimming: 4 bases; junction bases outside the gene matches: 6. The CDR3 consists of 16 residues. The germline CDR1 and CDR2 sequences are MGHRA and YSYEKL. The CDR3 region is CASSQGTGQGATEAFF. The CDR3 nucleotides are TGCGCCAGCAGCCAGGGGACGGGACAGGGGGCCACTGAAGCTTTCTTT.

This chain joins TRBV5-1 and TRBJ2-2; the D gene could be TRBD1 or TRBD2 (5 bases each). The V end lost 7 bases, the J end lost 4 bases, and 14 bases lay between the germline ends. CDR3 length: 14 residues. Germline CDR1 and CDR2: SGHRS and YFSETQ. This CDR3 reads CASFPRGTTGELFF. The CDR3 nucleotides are TGCGCCAGCTTCCCCCGGGGCACCACCGGGGAGCTGTTTTTT.

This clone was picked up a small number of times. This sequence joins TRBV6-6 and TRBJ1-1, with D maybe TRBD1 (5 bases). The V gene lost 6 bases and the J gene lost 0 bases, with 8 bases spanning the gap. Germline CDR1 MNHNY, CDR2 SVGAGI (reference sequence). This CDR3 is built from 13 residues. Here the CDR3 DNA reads TGTGCCAGCAGACAGACAGTGAACACTGAAGCTTTCTTT. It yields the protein CASRQTVNTEAFF.

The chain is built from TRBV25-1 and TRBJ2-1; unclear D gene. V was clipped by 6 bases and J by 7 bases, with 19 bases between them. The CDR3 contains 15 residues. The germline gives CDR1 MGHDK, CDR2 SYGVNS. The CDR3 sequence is CASSDPARVGNEQFF. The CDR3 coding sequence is TGTGCCAGCAGCGACCCGGCCAGAGTGGGGAATGAGCAGTTCTTC.

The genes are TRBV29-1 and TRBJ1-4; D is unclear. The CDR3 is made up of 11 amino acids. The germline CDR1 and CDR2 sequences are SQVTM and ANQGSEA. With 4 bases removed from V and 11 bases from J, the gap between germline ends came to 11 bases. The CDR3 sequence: CSVGAGEKLFF. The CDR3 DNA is TGCAGCGTTGGTGCTGGGGAGAAACTGTTTTTT.

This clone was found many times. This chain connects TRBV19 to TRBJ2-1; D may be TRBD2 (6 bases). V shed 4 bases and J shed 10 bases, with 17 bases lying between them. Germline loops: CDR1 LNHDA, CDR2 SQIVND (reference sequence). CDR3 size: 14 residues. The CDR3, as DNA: TGTGCCAGTAGTACTCAGATAGATAGCGGAGAGCAGTTCTTC. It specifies CASSTQIDSGEQFF.

CDR3 in DNA: TGTGCCAGCAGCTTGAGGGATGGAACTGAAGCTTTCTTT. This codes for CASSLRDGTEAFF. The rearrangement joins TRBV7-9 to TRBJ1-1, with unresolved D. This CDR3 comprises 13 residues. The V gene's germline CDR1 is SEHNR and CDR2 FQNEAQ (reference sequence). Trimming removed 3 bases from V and 5 bases from J, with 10 bases in between.

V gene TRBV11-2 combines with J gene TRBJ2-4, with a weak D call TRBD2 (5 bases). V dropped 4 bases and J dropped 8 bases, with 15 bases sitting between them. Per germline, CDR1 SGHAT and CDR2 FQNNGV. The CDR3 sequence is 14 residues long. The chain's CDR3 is CASSSPGNGDIQYF. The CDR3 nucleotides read TGTGCCAGCAGCTCTCCCGGGAATGGGGACATTCAGTACTTC.

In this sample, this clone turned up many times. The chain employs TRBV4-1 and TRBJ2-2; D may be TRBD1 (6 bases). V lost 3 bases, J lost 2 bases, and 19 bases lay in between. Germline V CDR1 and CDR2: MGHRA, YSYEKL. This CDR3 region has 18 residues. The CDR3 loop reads CASSQPDRWTTNTGELFF. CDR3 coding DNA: TGCGCCAGCAGCCAGCCGGACAGATGGACCACCAACACCGGGGAGCTGTTTTTT.

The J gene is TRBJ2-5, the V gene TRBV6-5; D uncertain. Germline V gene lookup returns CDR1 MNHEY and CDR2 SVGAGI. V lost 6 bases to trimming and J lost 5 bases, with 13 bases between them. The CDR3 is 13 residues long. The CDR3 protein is CASRAIVGETQYF. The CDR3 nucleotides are TGTGCCAGCAGGGCTATAGTGGGGGAGACCCAGTACTTC.